The 4 T cell receptor beta chains below all came from one sample that was sequenced in a study of graft-versus-host responses after intestinal transplantation. Researchers processed graft tissue to release intraepithelial and lamina propria lymphocytes. TCRdb keeps only in-frame clones here, not all; method: immunoSEQ multiplex PCR. The sample consists of some 17,000 clones, 65% to 90% of them appearing once. This specimen consisted of ileum tissue, obtained 17 days after transplant. The source is a human patient who received an intestinal transplant, so some T cells may come from the graft donor.

The V and J genes are TRBV6-4 and TRBJ2-3; 8 bases map to TRBD2. Looked up from germline, CDR1 is MRHNA and CDR2 is SNTAGT. This CDR3 comprises 16 residues. Trimming took 3 bases from V and 4 from J; bases not matched to a gene: 9. The CDR3 loop is CASSERAAGGPDTQYF. DNA of the CDR3: TGTGCCAGCAGTGAACGCGCGGCGGGAGGACCAGATACGCAGTATTTT.

V usage is TRBV6-1 and J usage is TRBJ1-5, with no clear D. V lost 4 bases to trimming and J lost 2 bases, with 9 bases between them. Germline V gene sequence: CDR1 MNHNS, CDR2 SASEGT. CDR3 length equals 14 residues. The CDR3 reads CASSVHMGNQPQHF. DNA for the CDR3: TGTGCCAGCAGTGTCCACATGGGCAATCAGCCCCAGCATTTT.

The V and J genes are TRBV2 and TRBJ2-3; weak D call: TRBD2 (7 bases). Trimming removed 10 bases from V and 3 bases from J, with 23 bases in between. Germline CDR1 reads SNHLY; CDR2 reads FYNNEI. The CDR3 runs to 16 residues. In DNA, the CDR3 is TGTGCCACTACGAAGGGGGGGTTTGATGGGACAGATACGCAGTATTTT. It yields the protein CATTKGGFDGTDTQYF.

This chain connects TRBV9 to TRBJ1-1, with no clear D. CDR1 SGDLS and CDR2 YYNGEE come from the germline V gene. The CDR3 sequence is 14 residues long. V lost 0 bases to trimming and J lost 6 bases, with 12 bases between them. The CDR3 sequence: CASSVVWAPAEAFF. DNA for the CDR3: TGTGCCAGCAGCGTAGTATGGGCCCCGGCTGAAGCTTTCTTT. The variable domain in full, completed from reference TRBV9 and TRBJ1-1, reads DSGVTQTPKHLITATGQRVTLRCSPRSGDLSVYWYQQSLDQGLQFLIQYYNGEERAKGNILERFSAQQFPDLHSELNLSSLELGDSALYFCASSVVWAPAEAFFGQGTRLTVV.